These T cell receptor beta chains were read from a single sample in a study of blood T cell repertoires in COVID-19. Profiling relied on immunoSEQ multiplex PCR, and the TCRdb table lists in-frame clones only, not all of them. The sample shows about 210,000 clones, around 87% of them seen only once. The source material was peripheral blood. Receptor source: a man aged 55 to 70 with acute or convalescent COVID-19. Each CDR3 is given with its conserved first and last residue. The order of the fields is D gene, J gene, clone size, V gene, CDR3 protein, CDR3 DNA. The D gene is left open where the match is weak. Rows may omit the clone size; those that give it use once, few, many or a size class.

>TRBD1|TRBJ1-2|few|TRBV6-5
CAIRQGNYGYTF
TGTGCCATCCGACAGGGGAACTATGGCTACACCTTC
>TRBD1|TRBJ1-2|-|TRBV16
CASSQATGLSYGYTF
TGTGCCAGCAGCCAAGCGACAGGGCTCAGCTATGGCTACACCTTC
>TRBD1|TRBJ2-5|-|TRBV27
CASSSFGRQGVAETQYF
TGTGCCAGCAGTTCGTTCGGCCGACAGGGGGTCGCAGAGACCCAGTACTTC
>TRBD2|TRBJ2-1|once|TRBV20-1
CSASLGLAGGNEQFF
TGCAGTGCTAGTCTGGGACTAGCGGGGGGCAATGAGCAGTTCTTC
>-|TRBJ2-5|-|TRBV2
CASNLAGTQYF
TGTGCCAGCAATCTGGCAGGGACCCAGTACTTC
>-|TRBJ2-6|-|TRBV28
CASSSGRVSGANVLTF
TGTGCCAGCAGTTCCGGCCGGGTCTCTGGGGCCAACGTCCTGACTTTC
>TRBD1|TRBJ1-2|once|TRBV5-1
CASSWGDREYGYTF
TGCGCCAGCAGCTGGGGGGACAGAGAGTATGGCTACACCTTC
>TRBD1|TRBJ1-4|-|TRBV28
CASSPDRANEKLFF
TGTGCCAGCAGTCCCGACAGGGCTAATGAAAAACTGTTTTTT
>-|TRBJ2-7|once|TRBV12-3/TRBV12-4
CASSLGGGEQYF
TGTGCCAGCAGTTTAGGCGGAGGCGAGCAGTACTTC
>-|TRBJ1-2|-|TRBV12-3/TRBV12-4
CASSLTVDRRAF
TGTGCCAGCAGTTTAACGGTTGACAGGAGAGCCTTC
>-|TRBJ1-4|-|TRBV7-9
CASSPRGPGNEKLFF
TGTGCCAGCAGCCCCCGAGGTCCCGGTAATGAAAAACTGTTTTTT
>-|TRBJ1-6|-|TRBV9
CASSVEGRVDSPLHF
TGTGCCAGCAGCGTAGAAGGCAGGGTCGACTCACCCCTCCACTTT
>TRBD1|TRBJ1-5|-|TRBV4-2
CASGQGVDQPQHF
TGTGCCAGCGGACAGGGGGTTGATCAGCCCCAGCATTTT
>-|TRBJ1-1|-|TRBV7-9
CASSITGNTEAFF
TGTGCCAGCAGTATTACAGGGAACACTGAAGCTTTCTTT
>-|TRBJ2-1|many|TRBV11-2
CASSLVQASEQFF
TGTGCCAGCAGCTTAGTACAGGCTAGTGAGCAGTTCTTC
>TRBD2|TRBJ2-5|once|TRBV6-2/TRBV6-3
CASSYFSSGGSEYRQETQYF
TGTGCCAGCAGTTACTTTTCTAGCGGGGGCTCCGAATACCGCCAAGAGACCCAGTACTTC
>TRBD2|TRBJ2-5|-|TRBV9
CASSVDVAGGIQETQYF
TGTGCCAGCAGCGTAGATGTAGCGGGGGGCATACAAGAGACCCAGTACTTC
>-|TRBJ1-4|few|TRBV13
CASSLGLGVFLSGQNEKLFF
TGTGCCAGCAGCTTAGGCCTTGGGGTTTTTTTGTCGGGACAAAATGAAAAACTGTTTTTT
>TRBD1|TRBJ1-2|once|TRBV30
CAWSVPDRGHYGYTF
TGTGCCTGGAGTGTACCGGACAGGGGTCACTATGGCTACACCTTC
>-|TRBJ1-5|-|TRBV6-5
CASSRVRNQPQHF
TGTGCCAGCAGCCGGGTTCGCAATCAGCCCCAGCATTTT
>TRBD1|TRBJ2-3|-|TRBV5-1
CASSLNGQVPSTDTQYF
TGCGCCAGCAGCCTAAATGGACAGGTGCCAAGCACAGATACGCAGTATTTT
>-|TRBJ2-5|-|TRBV5-5
CASSLEGRGETQYF
TGTGCCAGCAGCCTGGAGGGAAGGGGGGAGACCCAGTACTTC
>TRBD1|TRBJ1-6|once|TRBV27
CASSSTGQTLNSPLHF
TGTGCCAGCAGTTCCACGGGACAGACACTTAATTCACCCCTCCACTTT
>-|TRBJ2-5|-|TRBV11-2
CASSSRTSPSQETQYF
TGTGCCAGCAGCTCAAGGACTTCCCCGTCACAAGAGACCCAGTACTTC
>-|TRBJ2-1|-|TRBV6-5
CASSYPTGLGYNEQFF
TGTGCCAGCAGTTATCCTACAGGGTTAGGCTACAATGAGCAGTTCTTC
>TRBD1|TRBJ2-6|-|TRBV9
CASSVVPGQGAEGANVLTF
TGTGCCAGCAGCGTAGTACCGGGACAGGGGGCGGAAGGGGCCAACGTCCTGACTTTC
>-|TRBJ2-6|-|TRBV4-3
CASSPRVAGANVLTF
TGCGCCAGCAGCCCCAGGGTAGCTGGGGCCAACGTCCTGACTTTC
>TRBD1|TRBJ2-3|-|TRBV3-1/TRBV3-2
CASSPTGKWVRDRGPDTQYF
TGTGCCAGCAGCCCGACTGGGAAGTGGGTGCGGGACAGGGGCCCAGATACGCAGTATTTT
>TRBD1|TRBJ1-6|-|TRBV5-6
CASSFGLQGPENSPLHF
TGTGCCAGCAGCTTCGGCTTACAGGGGCCGGAGAATTCACCCCTCCACTTT
>TRBD1|TRBJ1-6|-|TRBV4-3
CASSQELPARGLVYYSPLHF
TGCGCCAGCAGCCAAGAGTTGCCCGCCAGGGGGCTAGTCTATTATTCACCCCTCCACTTT
>TRBD1|TRBJ1-1|-|TRBV4-2
CASSQGGGSDTEAFF
TGTGCCAGCAGCCAAGGAGGGGGCTCGGACACTGAAGCTTTCTTT
>-|TRBJ2-7|-|TRBV28
CASSSPVESEYF
TGTGCCAGCAGTTCCCCAGTGGAGTCTGAGTACTTC
>-|TRBJ1-2|-|TRBV5-5
CASSLAESAINYGYTF
TGTGCCAGCAGCTTGGCCGAGAGCGCCATTAACTATGGCTACACCTTC
>-|TRBJ1-1|-|TRBV21-1
CASSKALGGTGGTEAFF
TGTGCCAGCAGCAAAGCGCTGGGGGGGACAGGGGGAACTGAAGCTTTCTTT
>-|TRBJ2-3|-|TRBV29-1
CSVVTRGTDTQYF
TGCAGCGTTGTTACTAGGGGCACAGATACGCAGTATTTT
>-|TRBJ2-7|-|TRBV12-3/TRBV12-4
CASRGSAYEQYF
TGTGCCAGCCGGGGGTCTGCCTACGAGCAGTACTTC
>TRBD1|TRBJ1-1|-|TRBV9
CASSTYRGSEAFF
TGTGCCAGCAGCACCTACAGGGGATCTGAAGCTTTCTTT
>TRBD2|TRBJ2-4|-|TRBV7-2
CASARGGLAKNIQYF
TGTGCCAGCGCTCGGGGGGGACTAGCCAAAAACATTCAGTACTTC
>-|TRBJ1-5|-|TRBV5-4
CASSLAGDSNQPQHF
TGTGCCAGCAGCTTGGCCGGGGATAGCAATCAGCCCCAGCATTTT
>-|TRBJ2-7|once|TRBV28
CASSLARGDSSYEQYF
TGTGCCAGCAGTTTAGCCAGGGGGGATAGCTCCTACGAGCAGTACTTC
>TRBD2|TRBJ2-2|-|TRBV13
CASSLTSGGQTYTGELFF
TGTGCCAGCAGCTTAACTAGCGGGGGCCAGACTTACACCGGGGAGCTGTTTTTT
>TRBD2|TRBJ2-1|once|TRBV14
CASSQPGLVREQFF
TGTGCCAGCAGCCAACCGGGACTAGTTCGTGAGCAGTTCTTC
>-|TRBJ1-3|-|TRBV6-2/TRBV6-3
CASNPTSSGNTIYF
TGTGCCAGCAACCCAACGAGCTCTGGAAACACCATATATTTT
>TRBD1|TRBJ2-7|-|TRBV2
CASRDRRLLVDEQYF
TGTGCCAGCAGGGACAGGCGATTACTTGTCGACGAGCAGTACTTC
>-|TRBJ2-7|-|TRBV2
CATETDRGDEQYF
TGTGCCACCGAGACCGACCGCGGCGACGAGCAGTACTTC